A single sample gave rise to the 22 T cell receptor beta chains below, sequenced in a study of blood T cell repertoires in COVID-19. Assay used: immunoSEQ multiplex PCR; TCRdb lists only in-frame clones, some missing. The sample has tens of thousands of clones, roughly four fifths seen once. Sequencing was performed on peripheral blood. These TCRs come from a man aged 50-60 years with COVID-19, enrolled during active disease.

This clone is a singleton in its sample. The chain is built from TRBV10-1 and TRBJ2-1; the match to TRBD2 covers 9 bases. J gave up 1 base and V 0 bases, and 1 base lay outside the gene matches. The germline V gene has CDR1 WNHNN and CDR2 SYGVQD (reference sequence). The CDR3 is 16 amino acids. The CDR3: CASSESTSGSYNEQFF. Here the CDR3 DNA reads TGCGCCAGCAGTGAGTCGACTAGCGGATCCTACAATGAGCAGTTCTTC.

Written as DNA, the CDR3 is TGTGCCACCAGTGAGGGGGGGGCTGGGGCCAACGTCCTGACTTTC. Its translation is CATSEGGAGANVLTF. The chain is built from TRBV24-1 and TRBJ2-6; 7 bases agree with TRBD2. The germline V gene encodes CDR1 KGHDR and CDR2 SFDVKD. The CDR3 has 15 amino acids. Trimming removed 4 bases from V and 2 bases from J; junction bases left unmatched: 1.

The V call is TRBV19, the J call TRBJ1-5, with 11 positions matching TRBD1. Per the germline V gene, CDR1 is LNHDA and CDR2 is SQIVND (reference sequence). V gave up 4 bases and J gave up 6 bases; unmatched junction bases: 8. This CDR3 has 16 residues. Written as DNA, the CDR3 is TGTGCCAGTAGTAGCGGGACAGGGGGGATAGTTCAGCCCCAGCATTTT. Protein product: CASSSGTGGIVQPQHF.

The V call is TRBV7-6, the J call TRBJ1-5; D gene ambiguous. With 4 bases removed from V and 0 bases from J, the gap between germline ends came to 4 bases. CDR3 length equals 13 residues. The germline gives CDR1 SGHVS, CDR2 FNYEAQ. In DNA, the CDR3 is TGTGCCAGCAGCTACAGTAGCAATCAGCCCCAGCATTTT. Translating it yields CASSYSSNQPQHF.

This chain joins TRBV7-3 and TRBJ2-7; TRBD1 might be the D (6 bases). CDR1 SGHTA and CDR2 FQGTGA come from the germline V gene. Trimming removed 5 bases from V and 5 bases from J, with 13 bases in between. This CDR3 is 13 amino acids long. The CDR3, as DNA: TGTGCCAGCAGCCCTCAGGGGTTCGACGAGCAGTACTTC. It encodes CASSPQGFDEQYF.

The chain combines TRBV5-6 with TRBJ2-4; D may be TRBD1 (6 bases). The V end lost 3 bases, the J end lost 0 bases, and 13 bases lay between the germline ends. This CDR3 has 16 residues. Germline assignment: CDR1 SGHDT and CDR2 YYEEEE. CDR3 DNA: TGTGCCAGCAGCTCCTCAGGGGTCTTAGCCAAAAACATTCAGTACTTC. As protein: CASSSSGVLAKNIQYF. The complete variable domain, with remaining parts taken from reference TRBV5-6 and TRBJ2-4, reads DAGVTQSPTHLIKTRGQQVTLRCSPKSGHDTVSWYQQALGQGPQFIFQYYEEEERQRGNFPDRFSGHQFPNYSSELNVNALLLGDSALYLCASSSSGVLAKNIQYFGAGTRLSVL.

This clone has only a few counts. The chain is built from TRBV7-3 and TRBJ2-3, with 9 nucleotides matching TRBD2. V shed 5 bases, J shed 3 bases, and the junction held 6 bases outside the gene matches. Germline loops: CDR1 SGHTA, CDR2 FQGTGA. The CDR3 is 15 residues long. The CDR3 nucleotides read TGTGCCAGCAGCCCCGGGACTAGCCGGACAGATACGCAGTATTTT. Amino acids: CASSPGTSRTDTQYF.

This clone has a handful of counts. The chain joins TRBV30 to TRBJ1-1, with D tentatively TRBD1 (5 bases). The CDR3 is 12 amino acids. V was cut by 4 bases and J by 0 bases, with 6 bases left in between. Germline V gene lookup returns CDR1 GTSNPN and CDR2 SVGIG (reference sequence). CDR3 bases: TGTGCCTGGAAGGGGTTGAACACTGAAGCTTTCTTT. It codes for CAWKGLNTEAFF.

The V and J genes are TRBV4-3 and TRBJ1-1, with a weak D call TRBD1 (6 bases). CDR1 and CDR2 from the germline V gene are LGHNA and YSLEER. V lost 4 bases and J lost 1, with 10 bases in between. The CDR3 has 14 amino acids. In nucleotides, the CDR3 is TGCGCCAGCAGCCCTTTAGGGGGGAACACTGAAGCTTTCTTT. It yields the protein CASSPLGGNTEAFF.

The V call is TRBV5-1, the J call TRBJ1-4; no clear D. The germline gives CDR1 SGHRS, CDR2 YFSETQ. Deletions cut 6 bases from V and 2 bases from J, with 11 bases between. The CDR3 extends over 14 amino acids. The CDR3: CASKDGSTNEKLFF. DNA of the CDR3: TGCGCCAGCAAAGACGGTAGCACTAATGAAAAACTGTTTTTT.

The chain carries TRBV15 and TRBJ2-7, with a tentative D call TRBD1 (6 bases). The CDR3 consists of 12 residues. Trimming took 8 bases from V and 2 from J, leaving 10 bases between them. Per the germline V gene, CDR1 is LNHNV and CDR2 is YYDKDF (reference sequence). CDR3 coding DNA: TGTGCCACCCGGGGACAAACCTACGAGCAGTACTTC. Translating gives CATRGQTYEQYF.

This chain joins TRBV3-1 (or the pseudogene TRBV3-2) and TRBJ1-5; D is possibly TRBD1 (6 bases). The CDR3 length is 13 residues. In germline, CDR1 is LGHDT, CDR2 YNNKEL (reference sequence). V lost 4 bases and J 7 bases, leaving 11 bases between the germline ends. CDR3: CASSRQAGQPQHF. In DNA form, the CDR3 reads TGTGCCAGCAGCCGACAGGCTGGCCAGCCCCAGCATTTT.

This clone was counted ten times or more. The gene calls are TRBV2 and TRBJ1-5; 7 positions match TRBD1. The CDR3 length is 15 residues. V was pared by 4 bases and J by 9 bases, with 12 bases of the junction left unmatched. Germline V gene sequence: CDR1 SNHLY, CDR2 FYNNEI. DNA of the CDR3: TGTGCCAGCAGTGCAGACAGGGCGCACACGGGGCCCCAGCATTTT. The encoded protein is CASSADRAHTGPQHF.

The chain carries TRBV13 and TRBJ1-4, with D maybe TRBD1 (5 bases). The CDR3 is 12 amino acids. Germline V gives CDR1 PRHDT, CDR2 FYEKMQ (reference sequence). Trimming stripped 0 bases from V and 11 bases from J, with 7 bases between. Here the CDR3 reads CASSLGGVKLFF. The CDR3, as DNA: TGTGCCAGCAGCTTAGGAGGGGTGAAACTGTTTTTT.

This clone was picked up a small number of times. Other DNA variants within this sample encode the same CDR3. DNA for the CDR3: TGTGCCAGCAGGTACAGTCCCTACGAGCAGTACTTC. Its protein product is CASRYSPYEQYF. V gene TRBV2 combines with J gene TRBJ2-7; D call uncertain. Germline CDR1 and CDR2: SNHLY and FYNNEI. The CDR3 totals 12 residues. Trimming cost V 6 bases and J 2 bases, with 8 bases left between them.

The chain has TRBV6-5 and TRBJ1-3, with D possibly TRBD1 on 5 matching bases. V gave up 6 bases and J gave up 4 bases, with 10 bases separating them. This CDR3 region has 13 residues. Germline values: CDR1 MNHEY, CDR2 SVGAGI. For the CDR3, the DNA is TGTGCCAGCAGCACAGGCCCGGGAAACACCATATATTTT. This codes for CASSTGPGNTIYF.

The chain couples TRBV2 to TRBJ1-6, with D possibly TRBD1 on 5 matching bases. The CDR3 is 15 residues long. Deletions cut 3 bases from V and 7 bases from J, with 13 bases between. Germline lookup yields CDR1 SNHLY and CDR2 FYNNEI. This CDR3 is CASSDRPRGNSPLHF. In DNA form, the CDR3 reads TGTGCCAGCAGTGATAGGCCAAGGGGCAATTCACCCCTCCACTTT.

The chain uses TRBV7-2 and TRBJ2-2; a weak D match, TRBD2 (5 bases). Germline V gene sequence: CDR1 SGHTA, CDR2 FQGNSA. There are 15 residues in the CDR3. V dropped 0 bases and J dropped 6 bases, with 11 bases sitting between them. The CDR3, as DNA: TGTGCCAGCAGCTTAGCCCCTCGGGGATCCGGGGAGCTGTTTTTT. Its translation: CASSLAPRGSGELFF. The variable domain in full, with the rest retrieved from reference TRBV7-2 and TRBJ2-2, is GAGVSQSPSNKVTEKGKDVELRCDPISGHTALYWYRQSLGQGLEFLIYFQGNSAPDKSGLPSDRFSAERTGGSVSTLTIQRTQQEDSAVYLCASSLAPRGSGELFFGEGSRLTVL.

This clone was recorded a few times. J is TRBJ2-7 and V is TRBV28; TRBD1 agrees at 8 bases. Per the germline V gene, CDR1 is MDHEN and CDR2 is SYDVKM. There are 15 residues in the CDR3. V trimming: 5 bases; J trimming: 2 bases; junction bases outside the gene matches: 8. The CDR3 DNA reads TGTGCCAGCAGTCCGGGACAGGCTTATACCTACGAGCAGTACTTC. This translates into CASSPGQAYTYEQYF. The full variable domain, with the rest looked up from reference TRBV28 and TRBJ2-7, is DVKVTQSSRYLVKRTGEKVFLECVQDMDHENMFWYRQDPGLGLRLIYFSYDVKMKEKGDIPEGYSVSREKKERFSLILESASTNQTSMYLCASSPGQAYTYEQYFGPGTRLTVT.

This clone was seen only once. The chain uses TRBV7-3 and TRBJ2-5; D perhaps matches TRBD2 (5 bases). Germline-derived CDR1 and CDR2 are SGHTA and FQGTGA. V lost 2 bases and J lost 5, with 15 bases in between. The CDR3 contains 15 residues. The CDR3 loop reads CASSLGSGMKETQYF. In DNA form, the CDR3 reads TGTGCCAGCAGCTTAGGTTCGGGGATGAAGGAGACCCAGTACTTC.

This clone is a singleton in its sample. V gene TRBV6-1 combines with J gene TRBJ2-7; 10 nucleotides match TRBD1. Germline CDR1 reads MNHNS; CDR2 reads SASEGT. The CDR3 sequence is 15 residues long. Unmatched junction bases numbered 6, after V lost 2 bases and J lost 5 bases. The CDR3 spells CASSERTGGSHEQYF. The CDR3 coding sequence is TGTGCCAGCAGTGAACGGACAGGGGGGAGTCACGAGCAGTACTTC.

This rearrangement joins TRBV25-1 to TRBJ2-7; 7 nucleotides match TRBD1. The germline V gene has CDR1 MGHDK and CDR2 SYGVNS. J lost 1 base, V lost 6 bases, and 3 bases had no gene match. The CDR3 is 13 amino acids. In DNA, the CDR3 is TGTGCCAGCAGGCCGGGACAGTCCTACGAGCAGTACTTC. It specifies CASRPGQSYEQYF.